This T cell receptor beta chain was documented in a study of CD8 T cells in Susac syndrome. A quantity of about 0.5 to 1 ug RNA underwent reverse transcription using random hexamers. The immunoSEQ assay covered 54 Vbeta and 13 Jbeta segments for CDR3. A single record per CDR3 protein comes from TCRdb applying MiXCR to the immunoSEQ multiplex PCR reads. The sample lists 100,000 to 150,000 distinct CDR3 sequences, just under 95% occurring once. Trimming stripped 3 bases from V and 0 bases from J, with 4 bases between. CDR1 and CDR2 (germline): SQVTM, ANQGSEA. The CDR3 runs to 12 residues. Healthy donors were controls matched for age and sex.

Sequences were obtained from CD4+ T cells from PBMCs. The origin of this receptor is a human donor in good health. V usage is TRBV29-1 and J usage is TRBJ2-3; D remains ambiguous. The CDR3 reads CSVEVSTDTQYF. CDR3 nucleotide sequence: TGCAGCGTTGAGGTTAGCACAGATACGCAGTATTTT.